This T cell receptor beta chain was sequenced in a study of cytomegalovirus exposure and HLA in healthy donors. Turning to the study itself: Counted in an early data release were roughly 81 million unique TCRs from HLA-typed donors. Within the Caucasian-associated ancestry cluster were around four fifths of the 398 genotyped donors. General observations from the study: Prior analysis indicated that the majority of TCR beta V segments exhibited productivity approximately 87% or approximately 30% of the time. Immune exposure information available was restricted to CMV serostatus.

The study ran its PCR with 60 Vbeta and 13 Jbeta primers. Profiled with immunoSEQ multiplex PCR; TCRdb holds only in-frame clones, not every one. The sample lists tens of thousands of clones, approximately 90% occurring once. Concerning this clone itself: Its antigen is currently unknown.

The V gene's germline CDR1 is MNHEY and CDR2 SMNVEV (reference sequence). The CDR3 contains 11 residues. V was shortened by 3 bases and J by 4 bases, with 4 bases between the two germline ends. The origin of this receptor is a woman aged 40 to 55 in good health and CMV-seropositive. Sequenced sample: PBMCs. The J gene is TRBJ2-7, the V gene TRBV27; D gene ambiguous. CDR3 amino acids: CASSFGYEQYF. The CDR3 DNA reads TGTGCCAGCAGTTTCGGGTACGAGCAGTACTTC.